This T cell receptor beta chain emerged from a study of human T cells and chemical hapten exposure. About the research overall: The upper back received 0.01% DPC by patch testing, with results read at 6 days. TCR yields per sample varied mostly from small pooled library volume differences. The study's findings and limits: While controls formed fewer of them, expanded TCRs formed significantly more large CDR3 similarity clusters.

With respect to this clonotype: Its antigen is as yet unknown.

Per the study methods: Sample TCR totals centred on a median of approximately 96,000, ranging about 23,224 to 700,000. Each CDR3 protein is one row after TCRdb ran MiXCR on the RACE reads. The V and J calls come from TCRdb's annotation, not from the publication. Of 50,000 or so distinct CDR3 sequences in the sample, about 10% are singletons; the top ten hold 1.8%. As to time point: patch test 1, 2 weeks after DPC sensitization. Treatment of the sample: therapeutic diphenylcyclopropenone sensitization with weekly scalp DPC. Before extraction, the whole blood was not fractionated, and total RNA was taken from it. CDR3 length: 11 amino acids. Germline CDR1 and CDR2: MDHEN and SYDVKM. The V and J ends lost 5 bases and 4 bases respectively, with 6 bases between them.

The sequencing used whole blood, collected in connection with sensitization to the hapten diphenylcyclopropenone (DPC). The origin of this receptor is a woman between 40 and 55 years old with alopecia areata. Some clones in this sample may be carry-over from other donors' samples. The rearrangement joins TRBV28 to TRBJ2-7; D remains ambiguous. DNA of the CDR3: TGTGCCAGCAGTCGGACGTACGAGCAGTACTTC. Residues: CASSRTYEQYF.